This record concerns one T cell receptor (beta chain) sequence. What it binds is unknown. Sequencing was performed with immunoSEQ multiplex PCR; in TCRdb, only in-frame clones are kept and a portion is missing. The table lists 250,000 to 350,000 clones, roughly 87% of them singletons, with more than 0.9% in the top ten. Trimming left V 2 bases short and J 3 bases short, with 17 bases between. The CDR3 contains 17 residues. The V gene's germline CDR1 is MGHDK and CDR2 SYGVNS. The donors were members of the roughly 130-subject validation cohort (separate from the approximately 730-subject first cohort). These data originate in a study of cytomegalovirus exposure and HLA in healthy donors. General observations from the study: It was confirmed in vitro that a few of the CMV-associated chains were specific for CMV antigens. Cytomegalovirus-associated status was assigned to about 180 TCR beta chains. It was reportedly the case that the classifier diagnosed cytomegalovirus status with high specificity and sensitivity.

This TCR was recovered from a young woman in good health and CMV-seropositive. The chain recombines TRBV25-1 with TRBJ1-3; weak D call: TRBD1 (5 bases). The sequencing input was PBMCs. Here the CDR3 DNA reads TGTGCCAGCAGTGAACCCGGGGCGGTGTCCGGTGGAAACACCATATATTTT. This gives the protein CASSEPGAVSGGNTIYF.